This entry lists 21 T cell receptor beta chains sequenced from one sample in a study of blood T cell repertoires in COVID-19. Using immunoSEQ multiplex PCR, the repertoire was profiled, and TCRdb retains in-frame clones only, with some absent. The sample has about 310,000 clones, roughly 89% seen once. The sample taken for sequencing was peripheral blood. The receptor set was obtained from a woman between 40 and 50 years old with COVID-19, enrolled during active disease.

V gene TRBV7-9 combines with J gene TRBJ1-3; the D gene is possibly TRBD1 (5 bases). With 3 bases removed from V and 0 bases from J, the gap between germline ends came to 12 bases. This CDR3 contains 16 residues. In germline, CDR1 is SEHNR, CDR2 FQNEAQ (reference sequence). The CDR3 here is CASSFSGLSSGNTIYF. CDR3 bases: TGTGCCAGCAGCTTTTCGGGACTGAGCTCTGGAAACACCATATATTTT.

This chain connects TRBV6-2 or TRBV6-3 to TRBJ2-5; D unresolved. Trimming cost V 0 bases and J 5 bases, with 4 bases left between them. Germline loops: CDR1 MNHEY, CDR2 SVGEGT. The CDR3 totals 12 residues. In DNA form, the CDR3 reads TGTGCCAGCAGTTACTCGTCGGAGACCCAGTACTTC. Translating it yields CASSYSSETQYF.

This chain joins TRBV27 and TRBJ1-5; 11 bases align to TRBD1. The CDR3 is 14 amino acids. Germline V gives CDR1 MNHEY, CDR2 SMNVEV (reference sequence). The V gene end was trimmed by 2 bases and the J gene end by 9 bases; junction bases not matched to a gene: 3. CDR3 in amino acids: CASSLGTGGGPQHF. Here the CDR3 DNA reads TGTGCCAGCAGTTTAGGGACAGGGGGAGGGCCCCAGCATTTT.

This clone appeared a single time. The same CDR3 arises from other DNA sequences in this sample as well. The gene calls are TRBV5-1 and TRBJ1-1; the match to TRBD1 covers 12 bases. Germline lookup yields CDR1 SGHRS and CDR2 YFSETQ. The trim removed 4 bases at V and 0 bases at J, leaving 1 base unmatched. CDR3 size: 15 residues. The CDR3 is CASSRDRGLNTEAFF. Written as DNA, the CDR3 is TGCGCCAGCAGCCGGGACAGGGGGCTGAACACTGAAGCTTTCTTT.

In DNA form, the CDR3 reads TGTGCCATCAGTGAGAGTGTACCGGACACCGGAGATACGCAGTATTTT. Protein sequence: CAISESVPDTGDTQYF. The rearrangement joins TRBV10-3 to TRBJ2-3, with D perhaps matching TRBD1 (5 bases). This CDR3 has 16 amino acids. Trimming pared 2 bases from V and 5 bases from J, leaving 17 bases between. The germline V gene has CDR1 ENHRY and CDR2 SYGVKD.

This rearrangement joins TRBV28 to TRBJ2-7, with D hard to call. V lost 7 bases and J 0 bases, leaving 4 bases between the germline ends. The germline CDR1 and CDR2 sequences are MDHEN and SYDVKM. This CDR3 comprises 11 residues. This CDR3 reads CASMASYEQYF. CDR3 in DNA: TGTGCCAGCATGGCCTCCTACGAGCAGTACTTC.

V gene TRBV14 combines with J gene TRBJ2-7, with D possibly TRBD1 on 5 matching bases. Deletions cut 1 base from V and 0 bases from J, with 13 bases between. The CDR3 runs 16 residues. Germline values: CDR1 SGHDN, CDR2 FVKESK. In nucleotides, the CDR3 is TGTGCCAGCAGCCAAGGGCCCACAGGTACCTCCTACGAGCAGTACTTC. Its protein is CASSQGPTGTSYEQYF.

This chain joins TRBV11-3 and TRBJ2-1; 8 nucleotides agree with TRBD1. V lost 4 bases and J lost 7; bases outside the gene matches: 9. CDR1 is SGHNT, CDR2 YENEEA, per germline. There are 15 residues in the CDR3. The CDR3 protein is CASSSGQGIGNEQFF. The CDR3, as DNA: TGTGCCAGCAGCTCAGGACAGGGCATCGGGAATGAGCAGTTCTTC.

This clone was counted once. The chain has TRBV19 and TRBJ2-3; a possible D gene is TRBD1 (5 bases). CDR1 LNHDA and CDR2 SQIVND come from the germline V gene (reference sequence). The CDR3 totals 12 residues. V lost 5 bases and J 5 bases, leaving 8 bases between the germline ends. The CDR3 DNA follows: TGTGCCAGTAGTGTTAGGGGAGATACGCAGTATTTT. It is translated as CASSVRGDTQYF.

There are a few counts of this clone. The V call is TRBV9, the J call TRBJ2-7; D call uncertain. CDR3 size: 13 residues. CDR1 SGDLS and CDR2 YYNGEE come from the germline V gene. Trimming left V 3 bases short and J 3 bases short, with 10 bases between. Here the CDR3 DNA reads TGTGCCAGCAGCGCCCCCCCCCTCTACGAGCAGTACTTC. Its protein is CASSAPPLYEQYF.

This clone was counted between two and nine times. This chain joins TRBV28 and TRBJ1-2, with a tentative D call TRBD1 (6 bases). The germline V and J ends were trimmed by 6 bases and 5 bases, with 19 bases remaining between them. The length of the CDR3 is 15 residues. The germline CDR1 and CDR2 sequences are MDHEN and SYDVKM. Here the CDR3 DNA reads TGTGCCAGCAGAGACGGGACACACGACTCGTATGGCTACACCTTC. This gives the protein CASRDGTHDSYGYTF.

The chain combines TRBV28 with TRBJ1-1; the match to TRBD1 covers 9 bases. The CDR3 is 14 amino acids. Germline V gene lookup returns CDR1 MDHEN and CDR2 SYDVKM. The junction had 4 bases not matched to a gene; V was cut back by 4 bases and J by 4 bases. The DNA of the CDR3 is TGTGCCAGCAGTTCCGGGACAGGGCTCACTGAAGCTTTCTTT. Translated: CASSSGTGLTEAFF.

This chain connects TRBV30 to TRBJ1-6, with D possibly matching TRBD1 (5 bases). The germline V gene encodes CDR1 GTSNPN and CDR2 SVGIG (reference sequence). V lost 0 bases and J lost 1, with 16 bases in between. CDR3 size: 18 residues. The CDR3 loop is CAWSVPYRPGSYNSPLHF. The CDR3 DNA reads TGTGCCTGGAGTGTACCTTACAGGCCTGGGTCCTATAATTCACCCCTCCACTTT.

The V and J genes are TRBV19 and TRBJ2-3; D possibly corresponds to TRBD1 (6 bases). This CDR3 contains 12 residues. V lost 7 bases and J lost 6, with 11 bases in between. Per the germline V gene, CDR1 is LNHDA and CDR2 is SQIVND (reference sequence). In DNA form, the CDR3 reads TGTGCCAGTAAGGACAGTTTTGATACGCAGTATTTT. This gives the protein CASKDSFDTQYF. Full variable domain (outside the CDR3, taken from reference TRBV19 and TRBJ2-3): DGGITQSPKYLFRKEGQNVTLSCEQNLNHDAMYWYRQDPGQGLRLIYYSQIVNDFQKGDIAEGYSVSREKKESFPLTVTSAQKNPTAFYLCASKDSFDTQYFGPGTRLTVL.

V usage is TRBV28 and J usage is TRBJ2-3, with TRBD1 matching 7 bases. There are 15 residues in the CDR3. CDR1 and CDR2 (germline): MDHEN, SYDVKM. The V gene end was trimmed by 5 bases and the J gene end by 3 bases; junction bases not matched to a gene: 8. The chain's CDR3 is CASSPNRQGTDTQYF. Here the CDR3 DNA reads TGTGCCAGCAGTCCTAATCGACAGGGAACAGATACGCAGTATTTT.

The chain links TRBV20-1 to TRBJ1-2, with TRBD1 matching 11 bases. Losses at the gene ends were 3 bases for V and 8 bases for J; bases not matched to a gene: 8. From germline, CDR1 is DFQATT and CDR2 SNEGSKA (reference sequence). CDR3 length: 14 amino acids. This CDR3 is CSASPGTGGRGYTF. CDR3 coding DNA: TGCAGTGCTAGTCCCGGGACAGGGGGAAGGGGCTACACCTTC.

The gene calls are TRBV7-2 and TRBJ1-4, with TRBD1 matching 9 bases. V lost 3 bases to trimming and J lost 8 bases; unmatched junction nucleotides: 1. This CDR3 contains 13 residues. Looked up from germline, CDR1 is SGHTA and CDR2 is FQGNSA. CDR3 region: CASSLDRGEKLFF. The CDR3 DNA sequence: TGTGCCAGCAGCTTGGACAGGGGCGAAAAACTGTTTTTT.

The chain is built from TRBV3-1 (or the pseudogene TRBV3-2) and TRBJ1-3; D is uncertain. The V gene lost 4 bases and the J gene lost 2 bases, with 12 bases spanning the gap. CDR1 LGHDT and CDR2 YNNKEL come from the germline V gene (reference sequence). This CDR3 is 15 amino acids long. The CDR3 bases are TGTGCCAGCAGCCGGCGGTCGGTAGCTGGAAACACCATATATTTT. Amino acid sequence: CASSRRSVAGNTIYF.

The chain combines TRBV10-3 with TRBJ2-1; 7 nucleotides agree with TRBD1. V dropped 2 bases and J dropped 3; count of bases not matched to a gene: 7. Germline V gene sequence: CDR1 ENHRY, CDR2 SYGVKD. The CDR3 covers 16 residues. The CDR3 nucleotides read TGTGCCATCAGTGAGGCGACAGGGATTTACTACAATGAGCAGTTCTTC. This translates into CAISEATGIYYNEQFF.

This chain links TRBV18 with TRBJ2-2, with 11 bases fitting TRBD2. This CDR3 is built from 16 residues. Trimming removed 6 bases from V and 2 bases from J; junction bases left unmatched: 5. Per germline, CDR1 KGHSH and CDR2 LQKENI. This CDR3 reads CASSRTSGRNTGELFF. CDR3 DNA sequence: TGTGCCAGCTCTCGGACTAGCGGGCGTAACACCGGGGAGCTGTTTTTT.

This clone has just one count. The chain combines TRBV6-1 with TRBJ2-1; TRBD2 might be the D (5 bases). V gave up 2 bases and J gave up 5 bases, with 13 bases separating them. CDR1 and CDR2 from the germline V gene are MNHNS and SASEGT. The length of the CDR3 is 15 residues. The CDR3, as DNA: TGTGCCAGCAGTGAAATCCGGGATCCCCACAATGAGCAGTTCTTC. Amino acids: CASSEIRDPHNEQFF.